Here is one T cell receptor (beta chain) with its context. Its antigen is still unknown. This entry belongs to a study of CD8+ T cells in alopecia areata. Study-wide context: In an open-label trial, patients got 5 to 10 mg tofacitinib twice daily.

Reverse transcription of extracted RNA yielded cDNA, which provided the sequencing template. Profiled with immunoSEQ multiplex PCR; TCRdb holds only in-frame clones, not every one. The sample records some 130,000 clones, around 56% being singletons. This sample's treatment: oral pan-JAK inhibitor, 5-10 mg twice daily. This CDR3 has 15 amino acids. The V end was cut by 0 bases, the J end by 1 base, with 12 bases between. Germline V gene lookup returns CDR1 GTSNPN and CDR2 SVGIG (reference sequence). Study-wide findings and caveats: Numerous clones, expanded in lesions, remained in scalp and blood during tofacitinib.

V usage is TRBV30 and J usage is TRBJ1-2, with D possibly being TRBD1 (5 bases). The clonotype comes from a human donor with alopecia areata. The starting material was CD4+ T cells sorted from blood, obtained at week 4, from a patient treated with tofacitinib. In DNA form, the CDR3 reads TGTGCCTGGAGTGTATTGATAGGGGTTAACTATGGCTACACCTTC. The encoded protein is CAWSVLIGVNYGYTF.